This T cell receptor beta chain appears in the sequencing data of a study of graft-versus-host responses after intestinal transplantation. Whole-study context: Each of the recipients got a multivisceral, liver-intestinal, or isolated intestinal transplant. For two to four years after anti-thymocyte globulin induction, all recipients took tacrolimus and steroids. General study findings and limits: In recipient marrow, GvH clones were found, and some appeared first in ileum or blood.

The data were produced by immunoSEQ multiplex PCR, yet TCRdb's version contains in-frame clones alone and is incomplete. This sample has about 86,000 clones; about 88% occur once, and the top ten carry more than 0.25%. As for this clone: Its antigen is not identified.

The material sequenced was unstimulated CD4+ T cells sorted from spleen or lymph node cells, taken before transplant. This TCR derives from a human donor who was the organ donor for an intestinal transplant.

CDR3 nucleotide sequence: TGTGCCAGCAGCCGGACAGGCAATCAGCCCCAGCATTTT. Amino acids: CASSRTGNQPQHF. The chain recombines TRBV11-3 with TRBJ1-5; maybe TRBD1 (6 bases). Germline assignment: CDR1 SGHNT and CDR2 YENEEA. The ends were cut back, 5 bases at V and 2 bases at J, with 7 bases in the middle. The CDR3 consists of 13 residues.